The 18 T cell receptor beta chains below were found in one sample sequenced in a study of CD8 T cells in Susac syndrome. An amount of RNA that ranged from roughly 0.45 to 1 ug was reverse transcribed with random hexamers. TCRdb ran MiXCR on the immunoSEQ multiplex PCR reads and lists one entry per CDR3 protein. Of about 240,000 distinct CDR3 sequences listed, 95% to 97% are singletons. The sample was CD4+ T cells from PBMCs. These receptors were collected from a human donor with Susac syndrome.

The chain links TRBV25-1 to TRBJ2-4; a possible D gene is TRBD2 (6 bases). Germline CDR1 and CDR2: MGHDK and SYGVNS. The germline V and J ends were trimmed by 2 bases and 1 base, with 9 bases remaining between them. CDR3 length: 15 amino acids. CDR3 DNA sequence: TGTGCCAGCAGTGAAGGAGGGGCGGCCAAAAACATTCAGTACTTC. It translates to CASSEGGAAKNIQYF.

The chain carries TRBV2 and TRBJ2-5; D is perhaps TRBD2 (5 bases). This CDR3 region has 12 residues. Germline V gene sequence: CDR1 SNHLY, CDR2 FYNNEI. V lost 5 bases to trimming and J lost 5 bases, with 9 bases between them. CDR3 region: CASSPIAETQYF. The CDR3, as DNA: TGTGCCAGCAGTCCAATAGCGGAGACCCAGTACTTC.

The rearrangement joins TRBV4-1 to TRBJ2-3, with 11 bases that match TRBD2. The CDR3 has 17 residues. Trimming removed 5 bases from V and 6 bases from J; junction bases left unmatched: 13. Germline CDR1 MGHRA, CDR2 YSYEKL. The chain's CDR3 is CASSEAPSGRWPDTQYF. DNA for the CDR3: TGCGCCAGCAGCGAAGCCCCTAGCGGGAGGTGGCCGGATACGCAGTATTTT.

The gene calls are TRBV7-9 and TRBJ2-7, with D perhaps TRBD1 or TRBD2 (5 bases each). Germline V gene data show CDR1 as SEHNR and CDR2 as FQNEAQ (reference sequence). The V gene lost 5 bases and the J gene lost 6 bases, with 20 bases spanning the gap. The CDR3 has 15 amino acids. CDR3 in DNA: TGTGCCAGCAGCCTAGGATCGGGTAGAGGGGTCGAGCAGTACTTC. The encoded protein is CASSLGSGRGVEQYF.

This chain uses TRBV6-2 or TRBV6-3 with TRBJ2-7; D not resolved. Trimming shortened V by 6 bases and J by 5 bases, and 17 bases separated the two germline ends. Germline V lookup: CDR1 MNHEY, CDR2 SVGEGT. This CDR3 has 14 residues. In nucleotides, the CDR3 is TGTGCCAGCAGAGATTCCCTAGTATATAACGAGCAGTACTTC. This encodes CASRDSLVYNEQYF.

CDR3 DNA sequence: TGTGCCAGCAGTCCGGGACTAGCGGGAGGTTTCCTTGGTGCAGATACGCAGTATTTT. It codes for CASSPGLAGGFLGADTQYF. The V call is TRBV12-3 or TRBV12-4, the J call TRBJ2-3; TRBD2 matches 15 bases. The CDR3 covers 19 residues. Germline trimming cut 5 bases from V and 4 bases from J; bases unmatched to any gene: 13.

The chain joins TRBV7-9 to TRBJ2-2; D perhaps matches TRBD2 (5 bases). The V gene's germline CDR1 is SEHNR and CDR2 FQNEAQ (reference sequence). The CDR3 totals 15 residues. V was pared by 5 bases and J by 4 bases, with 14 bases between. The CDR3 sequence: CASSVDPAGTGELFF. In DNA, the CDR3 is TGTGCCAGCAGCGTAGATCCGGCGGGCACCGGGGAGCTGTTTTTT.

This chain links TRBV7-9 with TRBJ2-7; D unresolved. In germline, CDR1 is SEHNR, CDR2 FQNEAQ (reference sequence). V dropped 6 bases and J dropped 9 bases, with 12 bases sitting between them. The CDR3 totals 11 residues. The CDR3 protein is CASSQEIGQYF. Here the CDR3 DNA reads TGTGCCAGCAGTCAAGAGATTGGGCAGTACTTC.

The gene calls are TRBV28 and TRBJ2-1, with D possibly TRBD1 on 6 matching bases. Deletions cut 4 bases from V and 0 bases from J, with 16 bases between. The CDR3 is 17 residues long. Germline V gene lookup returns CDR1 MDHEN and CDR2 SYDVKM. This CDR3 reads CASSSYRARSSYNEQFF. CDR3 DNA: TGTGCCAGCAGTTCCTACAGGGCCCGGAGCTCCTACAATGAGCAGTTCTTC. The full variable domain, its missing parts supplied by reference TRBV28 and TRBJ2-1, is DVKVTQSSRYLVKRTGEKVFLECVQDMDHENMFWYRQDPGLGLRLIYFSYDVKMKEKGDIPEGYSVSREKKERFSLILESASTNQTSMYLCASSSYRARSSYNEQFFGPGTRLTVL.

The chain carries TRBV18 and TRBJ2-7; D perhaps matches TRBD1 (5 bases). The CDR3 spans 11 residues. In germline, CDR1 is KGHSH, CDR2 LQKENI. The V and J ends lost 0 bases and 10 bases respectively, with 7 bases between them. The CDR3 DNA is TGTGCCAGCTCACCACCGACAGATCAGTACTTC. Encoded protein: CASSPPTDQYF.

J is TRBJ2-1 and V is TRBV23-1, with D perhaps matching TRBD2 (6 bases). TRBV23-1 is an ORF for which the function is uncertain. The V end lost 8 bases, the J end lost 8 bases, and 22 bases lay between the germline ends. This CDR3 region has 15 residues. DNA of the CDR3: TGCGCCAGCCGACAGTGGAGGGAGGTAGGGGATGAGCAGTTCTTC. Its protein is CASRQWREVGDEQFF.

V is TRBV5-1 and J is TRBJ1-2; D might be TRBD1 (6 bases). Per the germline V gene, CDR1 is SGHRS and CDR2 is YFSETQ. V was shortened by 0 bases and J by 13 bases, with 13 bases between the two germline ends. The CDR3 runs to 12 residues. The CDR3 spells CASSLDRARFTF. The CDR3 DNA reads TGCGCCAGCAGCTTGGACAGGGCCCGTTTCACCTTC.

V is TRBV18 and J is TRBJ2-4; possible D gene TRBD2, 6 bases. This CDR3 spans 14 amino acids. Germline V lookup: CDR1 KGHSH, CDR2 LQKENI. V gave up 8 bases and J gave up 5 bases, with 16 bases separating them. The CDR3 here is CASLRKVAENIQYF. The CDR3, as DNA: TGTGCCAGCCTTCGCAAGGTAGCGGAAAACATTCAGTACTTC.

Regarding this clonotype: An end of the junction does not agree with germline; a read error may underlie this. This chain uses TRBV7-9 with TRBJ2-1; 7 bases map to TRBD1. CDR1 and CDR2 from the germline V gene are SEHNR and FQNEAQ (reference sequence). CDR3 size: 13 residues. The CDR3: CASSLEGAGGGQF. The CDR3, as DNA: TGTGCCAGCAGCTTAGAGGGGGCCGGTGGAGGCCAATTC.

J is TRBJ2-5 and V is TRBV5-4, with D maybe TRBD1 (7 bases). Per the germline V gene, CDR1 is SGHNT and CDR2 is YYREEE (reference sequence). The CDR3 is 14 amino acids. The V gene lost 8 bases and the J gene lost 5 bases, with 19 bases spanning the gap. The CDR3 region is CASKGAGSSETQYF. As DNA, the CDR3 is TGTGCCAGTAAGGGGGCGGGGAGTTCGGAGACCCAGTACTTC.

This clonotype was counted a single time. The chain is built from TRBV30 and TRBJ1-1; D is ambiguous. The V gene's germline CDR1 is GTSNPN and CDR2 SVGIG (reference sequence). CDR3 length: 12 amino acids. Trimming pared 2 bases from V and 11 bases from J, leaving 15 bases between. The CDR3 nucleotides are TGTGCCTGGAGTACCACCTGGAATGGTGCTTTCTTT. Translation gives CAWSTTWNGAFF.

The V gene is TRBV12-3 or TRBV12-4, the J gene TRBJ2-2, with D uncertain. Between the trimmed V and J ends, which lost 5 bases and 5 bases, there was a span of 6 bases. The CDR3 contains 12 residues. The CDR3, as DNA: TGTGCCAGCAGTCTTGAAACCGGGGAGCTGTTTTTT. Protein: CASSLETGELFF.

V and J are TRBV4-1 and TRBJ1-3; D is unclear. Trimming removed 0 bases from V and 3 bases from J, with 6 bases in between. Germline CDR1 and CDR2: MGHRA and YSYEKL. The CDR3 consists of 14 residues. The CDR3 protein is CASSQEGYGNTIYF. The DNA for the CDR3 is TGCGCCAGCAGCCAAGAGGGATATGGAAACACCATATATTTT.